Given below is one T cell receptor (beta chain) in context. Its target antigen remains unknown. No base quality values were provided; no much bigger clone lies one nucleotide off. The CDR3 contains 13 residues, cysteine and phenylalanine counted. Here the CDR3 DNA is all that survives: 39 bases in frame from base 1. Ends trimmed: V by 4 bases, J by 9 bases; bases unmatched to a gene: 6. CDR1 and CDR2, looked up from the germline V gene (reference sequence), are MNHEY and SMNVEV. Each collaborating institution followed its own protocols to collect whole blood in K2EDTA tubes. Collaborator samples were shipped for TCRbeta analysis as frozen whole blood, isolated PBMCs, or DNA extracted from either sample type. These data come from a study of blood T cell repertoires in COVID-19 (dated by TCRdb to the early 2020s). The study in broad terms: The collaborator samples originated in the United States, Italy and Spain and spanned the acute and convalescent phases of COVID-19. Samples came from the ongoing ImmuneRACE study (first 160 participants) plus 1,254 subjects from 6 global collaborators. The repertoires were released in a freely available public database intended as a resource for research on the immune response to SARS-CoV-2. The sample metadata nearly always contained a de-identified subject ID, COVID-19 status, age in years and sex. Deeply sampled blood TCRbeta repertoires from subjects exposed to, actively infected with, or recovered from COVID-19 were included in the dataset. Where available, HLA class I and class II types were taken from metadata supplied by the sample provider and were not determined by assay-based typing. The prospective study material was composed of cDNA or gDNA derived from T cells, B-cell-depleted T cells, or PBMCs. Overall study results and their limits: Clinical and demographic metadata were provided uncurated, with the amount varying by source and participant.

TCRbeta CDR3 regions were amplified from genomic DNA using the immunoSEQ Assay, a bias-controlled multiplex PCR. Per the source publication's procedure: Within the assay, amplification of reference gene primers was used to estimate how many nucleated cells each sample contained. Sequence reads were collapsed and filtered to measure the absolute abundance of every unique TCRbeta CDR3 rearrangement. Productive Simpson clonality was computed per sample as the square root of Simpson's diversity index over productive rearrangements. The table comes from immuneACCESS by way of TCRdb, which keeps in-frame sequences with V and J called. Part of the clones is missing from these tables; in studies checked, under half for an unresolved V gene and the rest for unknown reasons. The V and J calls and clone size come from that table; D and trimming were worked out from the DNA. The sample records approximately 87,000 clones, around 89% of which are singletons. The ten largest clones capture roughly 13% of the sample.

The sample taken for sequencing was peripheral blood. This receptor was identified in a man between 65 and 85 years old with active or convalescent COVID-19. Recombination joined TRBV27 with TRBJ2-1; 7 nucleotides in the junction match TRBD2. The encoded CDR3 is CASSSGRAGEQFF. The base sequence is TGTGCCAGCAGTTCAGGGAGGGCTGGTGAGCAGTTCTTC.